The rows below give T cell receptor beta chains drawn from one sample of a study of beta chain features in type 1 diabetes. Only in-frame clones appear in the TCRdb table, and some are missing; sequencing was by immunoSEQ multiplex PCR. This sample has a few hundred thousand clones, with 16% found just once. Material for sequencing was naive CD4+ T cells from blood. These receptors originate from a man aged 25-40 years with type 1 diabetes. CDR3s include the opening cysteine and the closing phenylalanine or tryptophan. The D gene is left open where the match is weak.

>TRBD1|15|TRBV10-3
CAISEGQGFKDGYTF
>NA|14|TRBV11-2
CASSLAVTNEKLFF
>NA|15|TRBV7-2
CASSPRARVRETQYF
>TRBD1|17|TRBV30
CAWSVRTGAGSSYGYTF
>NA|13|TRBV9
CASSVGVKDEQFF
>NA|14|TRBV10-3
CAISDRATYNEQFF
>NA|13|TRBV2
CASSDKGITEAFF
>NA|14|TRBV4-1
CASSQVTGVRGYTF
>NA|13|TRBV29-1
CSASELANYGYTF
>NA|12|TRBV19
CASNSGYNEQFF
>TRBD2|16|TRBV5-4
CASSLGAAGLTDTQYF
>NA|11|TRBV29-1
CSAGWGREQFF
>TRBD1|15|TRBV5-1
CASSLEGQAPETQYF
>NA|13|TRBV29-1
CSEFGAGTDTQYF
>TRBD1|15|TRBV18
CASSPFGTGHETQYF
>TRBD2|15|TRBV5-1
CASSLLAEAEDTQYF
>NA|16|TRBV5-1
CASSLLSGSSYNEQFF
>TRBD2|15|TRBV7-2
CASSTIAGGTDTQYF
>NA|13|TRBV6-5
CASSYSIQETQYF
>NA|14|TRBV7-2
CASSSPRVDREQFF
>NA|12|TRBV29-1
CSVERGLRGYTF
>TRBD1|14|TRBV29-1
CSVESIAGGTEAFF